This T cell receptor beta chain is from a study of T cells in Graves' hyperthyroidism and ophthalmopathy. Absence of ophthalmopathy progression within 18 months defined stable Graves' hyperthyroidism. A patient was excluded if there was uncontrolled infection, other autoimmune disease, pregnancy or lactation. The investigators amplified TCR beta CDR3 regions from RNA transcripts. During a first-round RT-PCR of the TCR CDR3, the HTBI primer set was used. TCRdb passed the multiplex PCR reads through MiXCR, listing each CDR3 protein once. Among a few hundred thousand distinct CDR3 sequences listed, more than 12% were seen once. Material: blood. The receptor was derived from a woman younger than 45 with Graves' hyperthyroidism.

CDR3 protein: CASSAGGQAYTF. In DNA, the CDR3 is TGTGCCAGCAGTGCCGGAGGACAGGCCTACACCTTC. The chain links TRBV28 to TRBJ1-2, with 7 bases lining up with TRBD1. The junction had 7 bases not matched to a gene; V was cut back by 5 bases and J by 10 bases. There are 12 residues in the CDR3. CDR1 MDHEN and CDR2 SYDVKM come from the germline V gene.